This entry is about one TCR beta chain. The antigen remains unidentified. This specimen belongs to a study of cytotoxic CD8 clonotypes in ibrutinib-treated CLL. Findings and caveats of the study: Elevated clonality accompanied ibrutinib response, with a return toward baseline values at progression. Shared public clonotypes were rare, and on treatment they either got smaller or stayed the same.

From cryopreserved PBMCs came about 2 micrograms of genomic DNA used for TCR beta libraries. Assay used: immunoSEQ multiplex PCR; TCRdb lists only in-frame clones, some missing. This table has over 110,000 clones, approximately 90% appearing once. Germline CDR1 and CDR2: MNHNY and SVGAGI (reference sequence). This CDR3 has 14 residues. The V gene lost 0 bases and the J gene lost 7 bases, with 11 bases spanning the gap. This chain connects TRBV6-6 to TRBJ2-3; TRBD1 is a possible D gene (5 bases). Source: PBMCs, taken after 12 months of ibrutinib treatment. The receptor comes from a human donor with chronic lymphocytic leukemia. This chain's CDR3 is CASSYSLDTYTQYF. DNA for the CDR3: TGTGCCAGCAGTTACTCCCTGGACACCTATACGCAGTATTTT.